The present entry profiles one T cell receptor (beta chain) with its context. The sample belongs to a study of technical replicates of blood from a few donors. Assay used: immunoSEQ multiplex PCR; TCRdb lists only in-frame clones, some missing. This sample has under 95,000 clones, with 95% found just once. This CDR3 contains 14 residues. Germline V gene sequence: CDR1 MNHNS, CDR2 SASEGT. Trimming removed 4 bases from V and 8 bases from J; junction bases left unmatched: 6. This TCR was recovered from a human donor in good health. V usage is TRBV6-1 and J usage is TRBJ1-4; 8 bases agree with TRBD1. Sample: T cells isolated from PBMCs. This CDR3 is CASSVGTGPEKLFF. The CDR3, as DNA: TGTGCCAGCAGTGTGGGGACAGGTCCAGAAAAACTGTTTTTT.